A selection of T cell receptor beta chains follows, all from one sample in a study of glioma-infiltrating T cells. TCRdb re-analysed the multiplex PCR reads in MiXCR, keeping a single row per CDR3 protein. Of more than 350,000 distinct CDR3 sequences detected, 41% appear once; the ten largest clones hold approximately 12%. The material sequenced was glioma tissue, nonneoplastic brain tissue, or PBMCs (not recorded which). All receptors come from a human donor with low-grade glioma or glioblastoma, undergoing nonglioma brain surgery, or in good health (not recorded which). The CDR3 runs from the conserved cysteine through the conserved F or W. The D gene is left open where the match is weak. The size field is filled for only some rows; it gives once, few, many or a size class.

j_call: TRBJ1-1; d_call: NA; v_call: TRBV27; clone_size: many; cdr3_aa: CASRLLGNTEAFF; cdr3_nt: TGTGCCAGCAGGTTACTGGGGAACACTGAAGCTTTCTTT
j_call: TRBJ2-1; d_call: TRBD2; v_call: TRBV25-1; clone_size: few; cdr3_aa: CASSEYSLLAGEPSSYNEQFF; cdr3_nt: TGTGCCAGCAGTGAATATAGTTTGCTAGCGGGAGAGCCGAGCTCCTACAATGAGCAGTTCTTC
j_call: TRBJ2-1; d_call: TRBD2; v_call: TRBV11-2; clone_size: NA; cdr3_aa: CASSLAGGGANEQFF; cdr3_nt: TGTGCCAGCAGCTTAGCGGGAGGAGGGGCGAATGAGCAGTTCTTC
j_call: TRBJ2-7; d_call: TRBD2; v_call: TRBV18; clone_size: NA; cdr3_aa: CASSRETSGYEQYF; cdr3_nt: TGTGCCAGCTCACGGGAGACTAGCGGCTACGAGCAGTACTTC
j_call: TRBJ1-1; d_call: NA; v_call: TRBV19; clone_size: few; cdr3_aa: CASRVQQGTEAFF; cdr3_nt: TGTGCCAGCCGGGTCCAGCAAGGCACTGAAGCTTTCTTT
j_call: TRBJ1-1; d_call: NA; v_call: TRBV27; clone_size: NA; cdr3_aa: CASSLSSTMNTEAFF; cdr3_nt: TGTGCTAGCAGTTTATCGTCGACTATGAACACTGAAGCTTTCTTT
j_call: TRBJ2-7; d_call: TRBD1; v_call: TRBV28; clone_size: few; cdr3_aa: CASSLFGTGTYEQYF; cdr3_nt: TGTGCCAGCAGTTTATTCGGGACAGGGACCTACGAGCAGTACTTC
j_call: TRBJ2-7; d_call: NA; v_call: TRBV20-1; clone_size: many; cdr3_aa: CMIGGGYEQYF; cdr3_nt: TGCATGATAGGAGGGGGCTACGAGCAGTACTTC
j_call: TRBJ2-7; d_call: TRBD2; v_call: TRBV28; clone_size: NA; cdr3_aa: CASSPLAGESSYEQYF; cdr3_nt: TGTGCCAGCAGTCCGCTAGCGGGTGAGAGCTCCTACGAGCAGTACTTC
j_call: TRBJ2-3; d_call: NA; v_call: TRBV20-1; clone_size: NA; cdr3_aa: CSARDAGNTDTQYF; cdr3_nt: TGCAGTGCTAGAGATGCCGGGAACACAGATACGCAGTATTTT
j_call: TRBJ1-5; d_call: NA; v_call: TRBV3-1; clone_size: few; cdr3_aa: CASSQDGRGSNQPQHF; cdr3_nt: TGTGCCAGCAGCCAAGATGGCAGGGGTAGCAATCAGCCCCAGCATTTT
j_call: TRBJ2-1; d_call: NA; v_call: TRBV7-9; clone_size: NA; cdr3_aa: CASSPASLEQFF; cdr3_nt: TGTGCCAGCAGCCCGGCTAGTCTTGAGCAGTTCTTC
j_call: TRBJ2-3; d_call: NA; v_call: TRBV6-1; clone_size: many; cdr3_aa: CATSLGGYSTDTQYF; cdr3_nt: TGTGCCACCAGCCTGGGTGGGTATAGCACAGATACGCAGTATTTT
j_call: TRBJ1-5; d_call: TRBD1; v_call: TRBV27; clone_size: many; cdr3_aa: CASSPGTGGSQPQHF; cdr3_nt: TGTGCCAGCAGCCCCGGGACAGGGGGCAGTCAGCCCCAGCATTTT
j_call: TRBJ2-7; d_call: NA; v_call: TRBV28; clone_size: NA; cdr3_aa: CASSLWGQGNEQYF; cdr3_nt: TGTGCCAGCAGTTTGTGGGGCCAGGGCAACGAGCAGTACTTC
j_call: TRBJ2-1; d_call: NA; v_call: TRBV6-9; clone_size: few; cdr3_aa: CASSYTGTPHYNEQFF; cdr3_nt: TGTGCCAGCAGTTATACCGGGACTCCACACTACAATGAGCAGTTCTTC
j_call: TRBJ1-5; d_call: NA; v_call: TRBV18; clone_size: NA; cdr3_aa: CASSPLAGLNQPQHF; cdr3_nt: TGTGCCAGCTCACCACTTGCCGGCCTCAATCAGCCCCAGCATTTT
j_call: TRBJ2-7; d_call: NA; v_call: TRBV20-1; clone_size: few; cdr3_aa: CSAIRRGTQDEQYF; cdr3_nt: TGCAGTGCCATCAGAAGGGGTACTCAGGACGAGCAGTACTTC
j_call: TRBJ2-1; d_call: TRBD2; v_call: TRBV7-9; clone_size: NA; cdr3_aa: CASSLILAGNEQFF; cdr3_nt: TGTGCCAGCAGCTTAATACTAGCGGGGAACGAGCAGTTCTTC
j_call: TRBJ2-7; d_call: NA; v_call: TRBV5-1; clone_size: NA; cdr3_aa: CASSGGTPYEQYF; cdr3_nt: TGCGCCAGCAGCGGAGGGACACCCTACGAGCAGTACTTC
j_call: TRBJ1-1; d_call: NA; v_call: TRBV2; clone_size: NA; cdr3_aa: CASRVPGSEAFF; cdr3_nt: TGTGCCAGCCGGGTCCCTGGCTCGGAAGCTTTCTTT
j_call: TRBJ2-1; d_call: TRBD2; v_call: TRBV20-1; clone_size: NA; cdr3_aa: CSARKGLGYNEQLF; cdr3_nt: TGCAGTGCTCGAAAGGGACTAGGGTACAATGAGCAGTTGTTC
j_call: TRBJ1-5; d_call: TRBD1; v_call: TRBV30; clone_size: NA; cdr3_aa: CAWREGTGPMAQHF; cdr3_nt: TGTGCCTGGAGGGAAGGGACAGGGCCGATGGCCCAGCATTTT
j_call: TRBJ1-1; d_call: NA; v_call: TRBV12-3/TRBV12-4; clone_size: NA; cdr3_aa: CASSLTPQNTEAFF; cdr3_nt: TGTGCCAGCAGTCTGACACCGCAGAACACTGAAGCTTTCTTT
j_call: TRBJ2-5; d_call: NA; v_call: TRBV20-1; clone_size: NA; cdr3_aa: CSARLQETQYF; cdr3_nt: TGCAGTGCTAGGCTGCAAGAGACCCAGTACTTC
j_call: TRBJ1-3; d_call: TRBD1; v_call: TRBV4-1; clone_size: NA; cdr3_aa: CASSQGTGGSGNTIYF; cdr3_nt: TGCGCCAGCAGCCAAGGAACAGGGGGCTCTGGAAACACCATATATTTT
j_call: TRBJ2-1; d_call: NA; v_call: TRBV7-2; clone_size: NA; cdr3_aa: CASSLETGQFF; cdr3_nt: TGTGCCAGCAGCTTAGAGACGGGGCAGTTCTTC
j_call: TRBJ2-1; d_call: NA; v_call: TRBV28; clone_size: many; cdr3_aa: CASSPLRGYEQFF; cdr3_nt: TGTGCCAGCAGTCCCCTTAGGGGATATGAGCAGTTCTTC
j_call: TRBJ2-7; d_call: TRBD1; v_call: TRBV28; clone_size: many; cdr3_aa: CASSLDRVGVDEQYF; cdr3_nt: TGTGCCAGCAGTTTGGACAGGGTCGGCGTGGACGAGCAGTACTTC
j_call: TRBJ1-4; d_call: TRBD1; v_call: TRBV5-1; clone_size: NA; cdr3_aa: CASSYGTADEKLFF; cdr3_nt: TGCGCCAGCAGCTACGGGACAGCTGATGAAAAACTGTTTTTT
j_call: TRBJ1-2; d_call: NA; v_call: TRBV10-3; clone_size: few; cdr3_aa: CAISARKTNYGYTF; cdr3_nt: TGTGCCATCAGTGCGAGGAAGACTAACTATGGCTACACCTTC
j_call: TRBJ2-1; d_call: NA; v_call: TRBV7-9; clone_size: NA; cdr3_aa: CASSWGDISYNEQFF; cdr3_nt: TGTGCCAGCAGCTGGGGGGATATCTCCTACAATGAGCAGTTCTTC
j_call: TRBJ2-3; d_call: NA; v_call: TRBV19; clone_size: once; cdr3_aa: CASSMRFASTDTQYF; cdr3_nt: TGTGCCAGTAGTATGAGGTTTGCCAGCACAGATACGCAGTATTTT
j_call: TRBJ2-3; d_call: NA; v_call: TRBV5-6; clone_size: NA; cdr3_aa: CASSLDLEGTQYF; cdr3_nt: TGTGCCAGCAGCTTGGATTTGGAAGGTACGCAGTATTTT
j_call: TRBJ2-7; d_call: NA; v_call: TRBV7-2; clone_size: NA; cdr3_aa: CASSLVPAPGLDEQYF; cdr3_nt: TGTGCCAGCAGCTTAGTTCCGGCCCCGGGGCTTGACGAGCAGTACTTC
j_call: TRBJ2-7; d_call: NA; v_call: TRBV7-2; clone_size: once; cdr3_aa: CASNSLGLNEQYF; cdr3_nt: TGTGCCAGCAACTCCCTGGGGCTCAACGAGCAGTACTTC